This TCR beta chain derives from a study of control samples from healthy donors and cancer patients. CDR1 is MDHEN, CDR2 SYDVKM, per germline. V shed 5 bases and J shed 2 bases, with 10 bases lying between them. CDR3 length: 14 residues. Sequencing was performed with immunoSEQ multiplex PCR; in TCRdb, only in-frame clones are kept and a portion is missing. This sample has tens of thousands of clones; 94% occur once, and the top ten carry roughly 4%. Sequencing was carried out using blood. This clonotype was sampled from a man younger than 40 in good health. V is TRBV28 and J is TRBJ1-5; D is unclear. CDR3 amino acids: CASSPRRGNQPQHF. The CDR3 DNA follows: TGTGCCAGCAGTCCCAGGAGGGGCAATCAGCCCCAGCATTTT.